The next 18 T cell receptor beta chains were all read from a single sample in a study of Graves' ophthalmopathy and Graves' hyperthyroidism. Amplified material comprised TCR beta CDR3 regions derived from RNA transcripts. HTBI-primed first-round RT-PCR preceded second-round multiplex PCR. A single record per CDR3 protein comes from TCRdb applying MiXCR to the multiplex PCR reads. The sample has 400,000 to 500,000 distinct CDR3 sequences, under 25% seen once. The specimen sequenced was peripheral blood. The receptors derive from a woman aged 18-30 years with stable Graves' hyperthyroidism.

Many counts were recorded for this clonotype. V is TRBV6-1 and J is TRBJ1-5; the D gene is possibly TRBD1 (5 bases). Between the trimmed V and J ends, which lost 2 bases and 6 bases, there was a span of 17 bases. In germline, CDR1 is MNHNS, CDR2 SASEGT. This CDR3 has 16 residues. The CDR3 region has the DNA TGTGCCAGCAGTGAAAACCGGGGCCTGAGGAGTCAGCCCCAGCATTTT. It is translated as CASSENRGLRSQPQHF.

This clonotype was seen ten or more times. This rearrangement joins TRBV6-2 or TRBV6-3 to TRBJ1-1, with a weak D call TRBD1 (6 bases). Germline V lookup: CDR1 MNHEY, CDR2 SVGEGT. The length of the CDR3 is 13 residues. V lost 6 bases, J lost 6 bases, and 14 bases lay in between. The CDR3 nucleotides are TGTGCCAGCAGACTGGACAGAAGGGCTGAAGCTTTCTTT. Its protein is CASRLDRRAEAFF.

This clonotype was seen repeatedly, ten times or more. The V and J genes are TRBV6-1 and TRBJ1-1, with 8 bases identical to TRBD1. The CDR3 length is 16 residues. The V gene end was trimmed by 2 bases and the J gene end by 6 bases; junction bases not matched to a gene: 11. Per germline, CDR1 MNHNS and CDR2 SASEGT. CDR3 amino acids: CASSEIPWDRLPEAFF. CDR3 nucleotide sequence: TGTGCCAGCAGTGAAATCCCTTGGGACAGGCTACCTGAAGCTTTCTTT.

This clonotype occurred many times. V gene TRBV12-3 or TRBV12-4 combines with J gene TRBJ1-2; 7 bases are shared with TRBD1. J gave up 10 bases and V 6 bases, and 11 bases lay outside the gene matches. The CDR3 consists of 13 residues. The CDR3 region is CASSRGQVHDYTF. CDR3 DNA: TGTGCCAGCAGCCGCGGACAGGTCCACGACTACACCTTC.

This clonotype occurred many times. V and J are TRBV12-3 or TRBV12-4 and TRBJ2-5; maybe TRBD2 (6 bases). Trimming pared 2 bases from V and 2 bases from J, leaving 12 bases between. The CDR3 totals 15 residues. The CDR3 nucleotides are TGTGCCAGCAGTTTATGGCGGGCGGGGCAAGAGACCCAGTACTTC. Translated, it gives CASSLWRAGQETQYF.

The table lists this clonotype with many counts. The chain has TRBV12-3 or TRBV12-4 and TRBJ2-5; no reliable D call. The CDR3 consists of 14 residues. V dropped 6 bases and J dropped 2 bases, with 13 bases sitting between them. The CDR3 region is CASSRKNPQETQYF. The CDR3 DNA follows: TGTGCCAGCAGCCGTAAAAATCCGCAAGAGACCCAGTACTTC.

This rearrangement joins TRBV12-3 or TRBV12-4 to TRBJ2-7; 7 nucleotides agree with TRBD2. This CDR3 is 15 amino acids long. V was clipped by 3 bases and J by 4 bases; unmatched bases: 9. The CDR3 is CASSFGGTIRYEQYF. In DNA, the CDR3 is TGTGCCAGCAGTTTTGGAGGGACTATTCGTTACGAGCAGTACTTC.

This clonotype was seen just once. The rearrangement uses TRBV19 and TRBJ1-2; D not resolved. The V gene's germline CDR1 is LNHDA and CDR2 SQIVND (reference sequence). V lost 2 bases and J 8 bases, leaving 15 bases between the germline ends. The CDR3 loop spans 14 amino acids. The CDR3 DNA sequence: TGTGCCAGTAGTATAAGTGACACTACGCCCGGCTACACCTTC. This sequence encodes CASSISDTTPGYTF.

This clonotype showed up many times. V and J are TRBV28 and TRBJ2-7; D is unclear. Germline CDR1 reads MDHEN; CDR2 reads SYDVKM. V lost 7 bases and J lost 7, with 20 bases in between. The CDR3 consists of 14 residues. The CDR3 protein is CASNPGPTVREQYF. In nucleotides, the CDR3 is TGTGCCAGCAATCCGGGCCCAACGGTGCGAGAGCAGTACTTC. Full variable domain (remainder filled in from reference TRBV28 and TRBJ2-7): DVKVTQSSRYLVKRTGEKVFLECVQDMDHENMFWYRQDPGLGLRLIYFSYDVKMKEKGDIPEGYSVSREKKERFSLILESASTNQTSMYLCASNPGPTVREQYFGPGTRLTVT.

Many counts were recorded for this clonotype. The chain links TRBV15 to TRBJ2-5; TRBD2 agrees at 8 bases. The CDR3 loop spans 13 amino acids. Germline CDR1 is LNHNV and CDR2 is YYDKDF (reference sequence). V trimming: 4 bases; J trimming: 5 bases; junction bases outside the gene matches: 3. The CDR3 DNA reads TGTGCCACCAGCACCGGGGGGGGCGAGACCCAGTACTTC. It yields the protein CATSTGGGETQYF.

This clonotype came up many times. The CDR3 is CASSAGFNYGYTF. As DNA, the CDR3 is TGTGCCAGCAGCGCCGGGTTTAACTATGGCTACACCTTC. This chain connects TRBV12-3 or TRBV12-4 to TRBJ1-2, with D unresolved. This CDR3 is 13 amino acids long. V lost 6 bases to trimming and J lost 1 base, with 9 bases between them.

This clonotype occurred many times. The chain carries TRBV2 and TRBJ2-7; TRBD2 agrees at 7 bases. The junction had 12 bases not matched to a gene; V was cut back by 5 bases and J by 2 bases. This CDR3 is built from 16 residues. CDR1 and CDR2 from the germline V gene are SNHLY and FYNNEI. This CDR3 reads CASSPRGGRATYEQYF. In nucleotides, the CDR3 is TGTGCCAGCAGTCCAAGAGGTGGGAGGGCCACCTACGAGCAGTACTTC. The full variable domain, rest sourced from reference TRBV2 and TRBJ2-7, is EPEVTQTPSHQVTQMGQEVILRCVPISNHLYFYWYRQILGQKVEFLVSFYNNEISEKSEIFDDQFSVERPDGSNFTLKIRSTKLEDSAMYFCASSPRGGRATYEQYFGPGTRLTVT.

The chain carries TRBV28 and TRBJ1-2; D gene unclear. Looked up from germline, CDR1 is MDHEN and CDR2 is SYDVKM. The CDR3 contains 12 residues. Trimming removed 9 bases from V and 1 base from J, with 9 bases in between. The CDR3 protein is CASLQNNYGYTF. The CDR3 DNA follows: TGTGCCAGTCTACAGAATAACTATGGCTACACCTTC.

This clonotype was detected many times. This rearrangement joins TRBV15 to TRBJ2-5, with D unclear. The germline gives CDR1 LNHNV, CDR2 YYDKDF (reference sequence). CDR3 size: 14 residues. Trimming took off 4 bases at V and 4 bases at J, with 13 bases between the two ends. The CDR3 bases are TGTGCCACCAGCATCCCCGGACGGGTAGAGACCCAGTACTTC. This translates into CATSIPGRVETQYF. The entire variable domain, with the rest obtained from reference TRBV15 and TRBJ2-5, is as follows: DAMVIQNPRYQVTQFGKPVTLSCSQTLNHNVMYWYQQKSSQAPKLLFHYYDKDFNNEADTPDNFQSRRPNTSFCFLDIRSPGLGDTAMYLCATSIPGRVETQYFGPGTRLLVL.

On this clonotype itself: A much bigger clone sits one base away, suggesting this may be a read error. This chain connects TRBV27 to TRBJ2-5; 8 positions agree with TRBD2. The CDR3 sequence is 15 residues long. Per germline, CDR1 MNHEY and CDR2 SMNVEV (reference sequence). The DNA for the CDR3 is TGTGTCAGCAGTTACACTAGCGGAACCCGAGAGACCCAGTACTTC. Translating gives CVSSYTSGTRETQYF.

There are many counts of this clonotype. CDR3 DNA sequence: TGCAGTGCTAGAGCCCATCCGGGACTAGCGGGAGGCCTCCAAGAGACCCAGTACTTC. This codes for CSARAHPGLAGGLQETQYF. The chain is built from TRBV20-1 and TRBJ2-5; the match to TRBD2 covers 15 bases. The CDR3 spans 19 residues. Unmatched junction bases numbered 10, after V lost 1 base and J lost 1 base. Germline loops: CDR1 DFQATT, CDR2 SNEGSKA (reference sequence).

This clonotype was counted at least ten times. The chain links TRBV19 to TRBJ2-2; the D gene is possibly TRBD1 (6 bases). Deletions cut 2 bases from V and 6 bases from J, with 16 bases between. The CDR3 contains 16 residues. CDR1 is LNHDA, CDR2 SQIVND, per germline (reference sequence). CDR3 in amino acids: CASSIPNRVSAGELFF. The DNA for the CDR3 is TGTGCCAGTAGTATACCCAACAGGGTTTCCGCCGGGGAGCTGTTTTTT. Full variable domain (remainder filled in from reference TRBV19 and TRBJ2-2): DGGITQSPKYLFRKEGQNVTLSCEQNLNHDAMYWYRQDPGQGLRLIYYSQIVNDFQKGDIAEGYSVSREKKESFPLTVTSAQKNPTAFYLCASSIPNRVSAGELFFGEGSRLTVL.

The table lists this clonotype with a few counts. This chain uses TRBV5-1 with TRBJ1-2; tentatively, D is TRBD1 (5 bases). Trimming stripped 0 bases from V and 6 bases from J, with 18 bases between. The CDR3 consists of 16 residues. Germline V lookup: CDR1 SGHRS, CDR2 YFSETQ. This CDR3 reads CASSLANGRQGNGYTF. CDR3 nucleotide sequence: TGCGCCAGCAGCTTGGCCAATGGCCGGCAGGGAAATGGCTACACCTTC. Filled out from reference TRBV5-1 and TRBJ1-2, the complete variable domain reads KAGVTQTPRYLIKTRGQQVTLSCSPISGHRSVSWYQQTPGQGLQFLFEYFSETQRNKGNFPGRFSGRQFSNSRSEMNVSTLELGDSALYLCASSLANGRQGNGYTFGSGTRLTVV.